One sample yielded the 27 T cell receptor beta chains listed below, sequenced in a study of control samples from healthy donors and cancer patients. Here immunoSEQ multiplex PCR was the method, and the copy in TCRdb shows in-frame clones only, minus some. The table records about 120,000 clones, over 85% of them present only once. The sequenced sample consisted of blood. The receptors come from a man under 40 in good health.

The J gene is TRBJ1-5, the V gene TRBV5-8; D remains ambiguous. Trimming took off 1 base at V and 3 bases at J, with 11 bases between the two ends. This CDR3 is built from 15 residues. Germline V gene lookup returns CDR1 SGHTS and CDR2 YDEGEE. In nucleotides, the CDR3 is TGTGCCAGCAGCTTGCGCCCGAACCTCAATCAGCCCCAGCATTTT. It encodes CASSLRPNLNQPQHF.

This chain links TRBV7-2 with TRBJ2-5; the D gene is possibly TRBD1 (6 bases). V dropped 3 bases and J dropped 1 base, with 12 bases sitting between them. The CDR3 runs 15 residues. Germline values: CDR1 SGHTA, CDR2 FQGNSA. CDR3 sequence reads: CASSLGAVLQETQYF. The CDR3 coding sequence is TGTGCCAGCAGCTTGGGGGCGGTGCTCCAAGAGACCCAGTACTTC. Looking up the rest from reference TRBV7-2 and TRBJ2-5 gives the full variable domain: GAGVSQSPSNKVTEKGKDVELRCDPISGHTALYWYRQSLGQGLEFLIYFQGNSAPDKSGLPSDRFSAERTGGSVSTLTIQRTQQEDSAVYLCASSLGAVLQETQYFGPGTRLLVL.

The chain uses TRBV14 and TRBJ2-3, with 9 bases lining up with TRBD2. Trimming removed 0 bases from V and 8 bases from J; junction bases left unmatched: 6. Germline loops: CDR1 SGHDN, CDR2 FVKESK. The CDR3 length is 15 residues. The chain's CDR3 is CASSQERGGPGTQYF. CDR3 in DNA: TGTGCCAGCAGCCAAGAGCGGGGGGGCCCGGGTACGCAGTATTTT.

CDR3: CASSLEQGSWKTQYF. For the CDR3, the DNA is TGTGCCAGCAGCTTAGAACAGGGGTCGTGGAAGACCCAGTACTTC. This chain connects TRBV11-2 to TRBJ2-5, with 7 bases matching TRBD1. V trimming: 0 bases; J trimming: 6 bases; junction bases outside the gene matches: 7. There are 15 residues in the CDR3. Germline V lookup: CDR1 SGHAT, CDR2 FQNNGV. Based on the CDR3 plus reference TRBV11-2 and TRBJ2-5, the full variable domain is EAGVAQSPRYKIIEKRQSVAFWCNPISGHATLYWYQQILGQGPKLLIQFQNNGVVDDSQLPKDRFSAERLKGVDSTLKIQPAKLEDSAVYLCASSLEQGSWKTQYFGPGTRLLVL.

V gene TRBV11-2 combines with J gene TRBJ1-2; D might be TRBD1 (5 bases). CDR3 length equals 13 residues. The germline V gene has CDR1 SGHAT and CDR2 FQNNGV. The V gene lost 4 bases and the J gene lost 4 bases, with 10 bases spanning the gap. DNA for the CDR3: TGTGCCAGCAGCTCCAGGGAATTCTATGGCTACACCTTC. The encoded protein is CASSSREFYGYTF.

The chain links TRBV6-5 to TRBJ2-7, with TRBD2 identical over 15 bases. The CDR3 is made up of 16 amino acids. The germline V gene has CDR1 MNHEY and CDR2 SVGAGI. Trimming took 0 bases from V and 4 from J; bases not matched to a gene: 1. CDR3 protein: CASSYSGTSGGYEQYF. In DNA, the CDR3 is TGTGCCAGCAGTTACTCCGGGACTAGCGGGGGGTACGAGCAGTACTTC.

The chain couples TRBV28 to TRBJ1-1, with unresolved D. V dropped 4 bases and J dropped 6 bases, with 18 bases sitting between them. Germline V gene data show CDR1 as MDHEN and CDR2 as SYDVKM. There are 15 residues in the CDR3. The CDR3 loop is CASSSRTDLKAEAFF. CDR3 in DNA: TGTGCCAGCAGTTCCCGGACGGACCTGAAGGCTGAAGCTTTCTTT.

The chain is built from TRBV5-1 and TRBJ1-1; D is ambiguous. This CDR3 is 13 amino acids long. CDR1 is SGHRS, CDR2 YFSETQ, per germline. V gave up 1 base and J gave up 0 bases, with 4 bases separating them. The CDR3 DNA reads TGCGCCAGCAGCTTGACAGTGAACACTGAAGCTTTCTTT. Protein sequence: CASSLTVNTEAFF. Combining the CDR3 with reference TRBV5-1 and TRBJ1-1 gives the whole variable domain KAGVTQTPRYLIKTRGQQVTLSCSPISGHRSVSWYQQTPGQGLQFLFEYFSETQRNKGNFPGRFSGRQFSNSRSEMNVSTLELGDSALYLCASSLTVNTEAFFGQGTRLTVV.

The chain joins TRBV6-5 to TRBJ2-5; possibly TRBD1 or TRBD2 for D (5 bases each). The CDR3 contains 15 residues. Deletions cut 3 bases from V and 2 bases from J, with 13 bases between. The germline V gene has CDR1 MNHEY and CDR2 SVGAGI. The CDR3 nucleotides read TGTGCCAGCAGTTATAGAGGGGCCGGACAAGAGACCCAGTACTTC. Translated: CASSYRGAGQETQYF.

The chain is built from TRBV6-1 and TRBJ1-6; possibly TRBD1 for D (5 bases). Germline CDR1 and CDR2: MNHNS and SASEGT. Deletions cut 0 bases from V and 0 bases from J, with 9 bases between. CDR3 length: 17 residues. CDR3 amino acids: CASSEAGGSSYNSPLHF. The CDR3, as DNA: TGTGCCAGCAGTGAAGCGGGGGGGAGCTCCTATAATTCACCCCTCCACTTT.

This rearrangement joins TRBV27 to TRBJ2-3; 9 bases line up with TRBD2. Trimming at V came to 5 bases and at J to 2 bases, leaving 8 bases not matched to a gene. The CDR3 is 16 residues long. Germline CDR1 MNHEY, CDR2 SMNVEV (reference sequence). The CDR3 reads CASSPSSGEFTDTQYF. CDR3 in DNA: TGTGCCAGCAGTCCCTCTAGCGGGGAGTTCACAGATACGCAGTATTTT.

The rearrangement links TRBV2 to TRBJ2-7; the D gene is possibly TRBD1 (5 bases). The germline gives CDR1 SNHLY, CDR2 FYNNEI. This CDR3 contains 12 residues. V was pared by 5 bases and J by 5 bases, with 10 bases between. The CDR3 sequence: CASSPTTDEQYF. CDR3 nucleotides: TGTGCCAGCAGTCCGACGACAGACGAGCAGTACTTC. Drawing the rest from reference TRBV2 and TRBJ2-7, the complete variable domain is EPEVTQTPSHQVTQMGQEVILRCVPISNHLYFYWYRQILGQKVEFLVSFYNNEISEKSEIFDDQFSVERPDGSNFTLKIRSTKLEDSAMYFCASSPTTDEQYFGPGTRLTVT.

This clone was counted between two and nine times. V gene TRBV4-1 combines with J gene TRBJ2-7; a possible D gene is TRBD2 (6 bases). The CDR3 is 16 amino acids. Trimming removed 1 base from V and 0 bases from J, with 13 bases in between. Germline lookup yields CDR1 MGHRA and CDR2 YSYEKL. CDR3 in amino acids: CASSQGGLTSSYEQYF. The CDR3 DNA follows: TGCGCCAGCAGCCAAGGAGGACTAACGAGCTCCTACGAGCAGTACTTC.

The chain combines TRBV27 with TRBJ1-1, with a tentative D call TRBD1 (5 bases). Germline CDR1 is MNHEY and CDR2 is SMNVEV (reference sequence). Trimming pared 8 bases from V and 5 bases from J, leaving 21 bases between. This CDR3 has 15 residues. The CDR3: CASSLAGVRGTEAFF. The CDR3 bases are TGTGCCAGCTCCCTCGCCGGGGTCCGGGGGACTGAAGCTTTCTTT.

The chain carries TRBV5-1 and TRBJ1-1, with TRBD1 as a possible D gene (6 bases). From germline, CDR1 is SGHRS and CDR2 YFSETQ. Trimming pared 4 bases from V and 3 bases from J, leaving 7 bases between. The CDR3 totals 12 residues. For the CDR3, the DNA is TGCGCCAGCAGCAAGGGGGACACTGAAGCTTTCTTT. As protein: CASSKGDTEAFF.

V gene TRBV10-3 combines with J gene TRBJ1-6; D not resolved. Germline V lookup: CDR1 ENHRY, CDR2 SYGVKD. This CDR3 contains 12 residues. The V end was cut by 3 bases, the J end by 7 bases, with 4 bases between. The CDR3 region is CAISEANSPLHF. CDR3 bases: TGTGCCATCAGTGAAGCGAATTCACCCCTCCACTTT.

The chain has TRBV5-1 and TRBJ1-4; D call uncertain. This CDR3 has 14 residues. The V and J ends lost 3 bases and 0 bases respectively, with 6 bases between them. Per germline, CDR1 SGHRS and CDR2 YFSETQ. CDR3 sequence: CASSSTATNEKLFF. The CDR3 DNA reads TGCGCCAGCAGCTCTACAGCAACTAATGAAAAACTGTTTTTT. The full variable domain, its missing parts supplied by reference TRBV5-1 and TRBJ1-4, is KAGVTQTPRYLIKTRGQQVTLSCSPISGHRSVSWYQQTPGQGLQFLFEYFSETQRNKGNFPGRFSGRQFSNSRSEMNVSTLELGDSALYLCASSSTATNEKLFFGSGTQLSVL.

The table lists this clone with a count of one. The rearrangement joins TRBV6-6 to TRBJ2-5; no reliable D call. The CDR3 covers 12 residues. Trimming took 0 bases from V and 4 from J, leaving 3 bases between them. From germline, CDR1 is MNHNY and CDR2 SVGAGI (reference sequence). CDR3 sequence: CASSYSGETQYF. CDR3 coding DNA: TGTGCCAGCAGTTACTCAGGAGAGACCCAGTACTTC.

The rearrangement uses TRBV28 and TRBJ2-5, with D possibly TRBD1 on 6 matching bases. V dropped 3 bases and J dropped 7 bases, with 12 bases sitting between them. Germline V gene lookup returns CDR1 MDHEN and CDR2 SYDVKM. The CDR3 loop spans 13 amino acids. CDR3 amino acids: CASSLSGVGTQYF. The CDR3 DNA is TGTGCCAGCAGTTTGTCAGGGGTTGGGACCCAGTACTTC.

The chain joins TRBV14 to TRBJ1-2; 11 positions match TRBD1. Trimming removed 3 bases from V and 7 bases from J; junction bases left unmatched: 7. Germline V gives CDR1 SGHDN, CDR2 FVKESK. This CDR3 comprises 15 residues. DNA of the CDR3: TGTGCCAGCAGCCACTTGGGACAGGGGGAGTTTGGCTACACCTTC. It translates to CASSHLGQGEFGYTF.

The rearrangement uses TRBV18 and TRBJ1-4; 7 nucleotides align to TRBD1. Germline V gene lookup returns CDR1 KGHSH and CDR2 LQKENI. J was trimmed by 2 bases and V by 4 bases; bases with no gene match: 1. The CDR3 contains 14 residues. The CDR3 reads CASSRRGTNEKLFF. Written as DNA, the CDR3 is TGTGCCAGCTCACGCAGGGGGACTAATGAAAAACTGTTTTTT.

In this sample, this clone turned up a few times. This rearrangement joins TRBV15 to TRBJ1-5; D is uncertain. The V and J ends lost 0 bases and 4 bases respectively, with 7 bases between them. Germline CDR1 is LNHNV and CDR2 is YYDKDF (reference sequence). This CDR3 region has 14 residues. This CDR3 is CATSRDGINQPQHF. Here the CDR3 DNA reads TGTGCCACCAGCAGAGATGGGATTAATCAGCCCCAGCATTTT. The full variable domain, completed using reference TRBV15 and TRBJ1-5, is DAMVIQNPRYQVTQFGKPVTLSCSQTLNHNVMYWYQQKSSQAPKLLFHYYDKDFNNEADTPDNFQSRRPNTSFCFLDIRSPGLGDTAMYLCATSRDGINQPQHFGDGTRLSIL.

The rearrangement links TRBV30 to TRBJ1-2; no clear D. This CDR3 has 16 residues. Trimming took 0 bases from V and 2 from J, leaving 16 bases between them. Per the germline V gene, CDR1 is GTSNPN and CDR2 is SVGIG (reference sequence). The CDR3 coding sequence is TGTGCCTGGAGTGTACGGGTAGGCAGCCCCAACTATGGCTACACCTTC. Amino acid sequence: CAWSVRVGSPNYGYTF.

Only one count was recorded for this clone. The chain couples TRBV6-6 to TRBJ1-5; 9 positions agree with TRBD1. The germline gives CDR1 MNHNY, CDR2 SVGAGI (reference sequence). Trimming cost V 8 bases and J 4 bases; bases outside gene matches: 6. This CDR3 has 14 residues. Here the CDR3 reads CASGPGQGNQPQHF. The CDR3 nucleotides read TGTGCCAGCGGTCCGGGACAGGGAAATCAGCCCCAGCATTTT.

This clone was detected a few times. This rearrangement joins TRBV28 to TRBJ2-5; D is perhaps TRBD1 (6 bases). The V end lost 5 bases, the J end lost 1 base, and 11 bases lay between the germline ends. Germline V gene data show CDR1 as MDHEN and CDR2 as SYDVKM. This CDR3 has 14 residues. The CDR3 DNA follows: TGTGCCAGCAGTCGGAGCAGGGGCCAAGAGACCCAGTACTTC. Encoded protein: CASSRSRGQETQYF.

V usage is TRBV6-5 and J usage is TRBJ2-7; the D is unclear. The CDR3 has 13 residues. V was clipped by 0 bases and J by 5 bases, with 8 bases between them. The germline CDR1 and CDR2 sequences are MNHEY and SVGAGI. CDR3 protein: CASSYSGQDEQYV. DNA for the CDR3: TGTGCCAGCAGTTACTCTGGGCAGGACGAGCAGTACGTC.

The V gene is TRBV3-1 (or the pseudogene TRBV3-2), the J gene TRBJ2-5; D gene unclear. V was clipped by 1 base and J by 1 base, with 10 bases between them. Germline V gene lookup returns CDR1 LGHDT and CDR2 YNNKEL (reference sequence). The CDR3 consists of 15 residues. The CDR3 nucleotides read TGTGCCAGCAGCCAAGGGGCATTGGTCCAAGAGACCCAGTACTTC. It specifies CASSQGALVQETQYF.